Each of the 23 T cell receptor beta chains below was sequenced from the same sample in a study of T cells expressing NK-cell markers. TCRdb reprocessed the 5' RACE reads, with one entry per CDR3 protein and no DNA. The sample totals 150,000 to 170,000 distinct CDR3 sequences. Sample: blood T cells: a sorted CD56 or NKG2C T cell subset, CD4+ or CD8+ T cells, or bulk PBMC T cells (not recorded which). These receptors came from a woman in her forties or fifties in good health.

The J gene is TRBJ2-2, the V gene TRBV4-1. Germline assignment: CDR1 MGHRA and CDR2 YSYEKL. This CDR3 has 13 amino acids. The chain's CDR3 is CASSQGSHGELFF.

The chain links TRBV25-1 to TRBJ2-1; as DNA is missing, the TRBD1 call by TCRdb cannot be tested. CDR3 size: 16 residues. Germline CDR1 and CDR2: MGHDK and SYGVNS. The CDR3 spells CASSGWDRVDRFQQFF. Supplemented by reference TRBV25-1 and TRBJ2-1, the full variable domain reads EADIYQTPRYLVIGTGKKITLECSQTMGHDKMYWYQQDPGMELHLIHYSYGVNSTEKGDLSSESTVSRIRTEHFPLTLESARPSHTSQYLCASSGWDRVDRFQQFFGPGTRLTVL.

V gene TRBV24-1 combines with J gene TRBJ2-1; TCRdb picks TRBD2, but there is no DNA to check that call. This CDR3 spans 15 amino acids. Germline CDR1 reads KGHDR; CDR2 reads SFDVKD. CDR3 protein: CATSLTVAGVHEQFF.

The chain couples TRBV10-2 to TRBJ2-5; the TCRdb D gene call, TRBD2, has no DNA to confirm it. Germline CDR1 and CDR2: WSHSY and SAAADI. This CDR3 region has 16 residues. The CDR3 sequence: CASSEWGSGRGETQYF.

The chain recombines TRBV3-1 with TRBJ2-5. The CDR3 runs to 12 residues. The germline V gene has CDR1 LGHDT and CDR2 YNNKEL (reference sequence). CDR3 protein: CASSQDQETQYF.

V and J are TRBV29-1 and TRBJ1-1. This CDR3 comprises 13 residues. Per germline, CDR1 SQVTM and CDR2 ANQGSEA. This chain's CDR3 is CSVPTPPSTEAFF.

The chain has TRBV11-2 and TRBJ2-1. Germline V gene sequence: CDR1 SGHAT, CDR2 FQNNGV. The CDR3 has 16 amino acids. This CDR3 reads CASSWVSADSYNEQFF.

V and J are TRBV5-5 and TRBJ2-5. Germline V lookup: CDR1 SGHKS, CDR2 YYEKEE (reference sequence). CDR3 length: 12 residues. The CDR3 is CASSPNGETQYF.

V is TRBV20-1 and J is TRBJ2-6; TCRdb returns TRBD2, unconfirmable since there is no DNA. The germline V gene has CDR1 DFQATT and CDR2 SNEGSKA (reference sequence). This CDR3 comprises 16 residues. The CDR3 is CSASLAGRPGANVLTF.

This chain joins TRBV12-5 and TRBJ2-1; TCRdb gives TRBD2 as the D gene, but with no DNA this cannot be confirmed. CDR1 is LGHNT and CDR2 is FRNRAP in the germline V gene. The CDR3 runs to 16 residues. The CDR3 is CASGYSPDSRNNEQFF.

This chain links TRBV5-5 with TRBJ1-4. The CDR3 is made up of 14 amino acids. CDR1 is SGHKS, CDR2 YYEKEE, per germline (reference sequence). The CDR3 sequence: CASSFGPWGEKLFF.

The chain carries TRBV6-2 or TRBV6-3 and TRBJ2-1; the D call from TCRdb, TRBD1, cannot be confirmed without DNA. The CDR3 contains 15 residues. Germline V gives CDR1 MNHEY, CDR2 SVGEGT. CDR3 sequence: CASSYSLPGAVEQFF.

This chain links TRBV12-5 with TRBJ2-5. CDR3 length: 11 residues. Germline assignment: CDR1 LGHNT and CDR2 FRNRAP. The CDR3 here is CASGLLETQYF.

This sequence joins TRBV6-5 and TRBJ1-2. Looked up from germline, CDR1 is MNHEY and CDR2 is SVGAGI. The CDR3 length is 15 residues. The CDR3 reads CASSYRGGVKTGYTF.

The chain recombines TRBV5-1 with TRBJ1-1. Germline lookup yields CDR1 SGHRS and CDR2 YFSETQ. The length of the CDR3 is 13 residues. CDR3 in amino acids: CASSLAGNTEAFF.

This chain connects TRBV29-1 to TRBJ1-2; TCRdb's D call, TRBD1, is unchecked because there is no DNA. This CDR3 has 14 residues. The V gene's germline CDR1 is SQVTM and CDR2 ANQGSEA. The CDR3 spells CSVDRGTENYGYTF.

V usage is TRBV20-1 and J usage is TRBJ2-2; TCRdb's assignment of TRBD2 cannot be checked, as there is no DNA. The CDR3 runs 17 residues. CDR1 DFQATT and CDR2 SNEGSKA come from the germline V gene (reference sequence). The CDR3 loop reads CSARGETSGSYTGELFF.

The rearrangement links TRBV5-1 to TRBJ2-3; absent DNA, TCRdb's TRBD2 call cannot be checked. CDR1 is SGHRS and CDR2 is YFSETQ in the germline V gene. The CDR3 is 15 residues long. The CDR3 here is CASSLDILSGSGVYF.

The rearrangement uses TRBV3-1 and TRBJ2-1; TCRdb names TRBD2, which stays unverified in the absence of DNA. Germline CDR1 reads LGHDT; CDR2 reads YNNKEL (reference sequence). The CDR3 consists of 16 residues. The CDR3 protein is CASSSELAGGYNEQFF.

V usage is TRBV6-5 and J usage is TRBJ1-2; the TCRdb call, TRBD1, lacks DNA for checking. The CDR3 has 13 residues. CDR1 is MNHEY, CDR2 SVGAGI, per germline. This chain's CDR3 is CASRPGDSYGYTF.

The chain joins TRBV19 to TRBJ1-4. This CDR3 has 13 amino acids. CDR1 and CDR2 from the germline V gene are LNHDA and SQIVND (reference sequence). This CDR3 is CASSSRTNEKLFF.

The rearrangement links TRBV29-1 to TRBJ2-7; TCRdb designates TRBD1, a call that cannot be tested without DNA. From germline, CDR1 is SQVTM and CDR2 ANQGSEA. This CDR3 has 13 residues. The CDR3 loop reads CSAKGVGGYEQYF.

This chain joins TRBV4-1 and TRBJ2-7; TCRdb's assignment of TRBD1 cannot be checked, as there is no DNA. The CDR3 has 15 residues. The V gene's germline CDR1 is MGHRA and CDR2 YSYEKL. This chain's CDR3 is CASSQAGTPTYEQYF.